The 21 T cell receptor beta chains given below trace back to one sample, sequenced in a study of beta chain features in type 1 diabetes. Study results and limitations: A moderate, significant TCRB CDR3 shortening appeared in type 1 diabetes across four CD4+ subsets.

No antigen is known for these receptors. Expressed TCRB transcripts were sequenced because the isolated RNA had all been reverse transcribed beforehand. Sequencing used immunoSEQ multiplex PCR; TCRdb keeps in-frame clones, though not all of them. The sample has roughly 250,000 clones, around 21% seen once. The sample comprised naive CD4+ T cells from blood. The receptors shown here come from a woman aged 40 to 50 with type 1 diabetes.

The chain combines TRBV7-2 with TRBJ2-5; TRBD2 matches at 7 bases. V lost 3 bases to trimming and J lost 3 bases; unmatched junction nucleotides: 7. Germline V gene lookup returns CDR1 SGHTA and CDR2 FQGNSA. The CDR3 loop spans 15 amino acids. The CDR3 here is CASSLGWSGEETQYF. CDR3 nucleotide sequence: TGTGCCAGCAGCTTGGGATGGAGCGGGGAAGAGACCCAGTACTTC.

The V and J genes are TRBV4-3 and TRBJ1-2; 9 bases are shared with TRBD1. Per the germline V gene, CDR1 is LGHNA and CDR2 is YSLEER. After removal of 3 bases from V and 3 bases from J, the junction contained 14 bases not matched to a gene. The CDR3 is made up of 18 amino acids. CDR3 in amino acids: CASSQDTRTGEWDYGYTF. For the CDR3, the DNA is TGCGCCAGCAGCCAGGATACTCGGACAGGGGAGTGGGACTATGGCTACACCTTC.

The chain has TRBV7-6 and TRBJ2-5; D gene ambiguous. Germline V lookup: CDR1 SGHVS, CDR2 FNYEAQ. The V end was cut by 2 bases, the J end by 5 bases, with 12 bases between. This CDR3 comprises 14 residues. In DNA form, the CDR3 reads TGTGCCAGCAGCTTATCTACCGGAGCGGAGACCCAGTACTTC. This translates into CASSLSTGAETQYF.

In its sample, this clone was seen once. J is TRBJ2-1 and V is TRBV19, with D possibly TRBD1 on 6 matching bases. Germline CDR1 LNHDA, CDR2 SQIVND (reference sequence). The length of the CDR3 is 15 residues. V was pared by 5 bases and J by 2 bases, with 13 bases between. The CDR3 coding sequence is TGTGCCAGTAGTCTTACAGGGAAGGCCTACAATGAGCAGTTCTTC. Amino acid sequence: CASSLTGKAYNEQFF. Based on the CDR3 plus reference TRBV19 and TRBJ2-1, the full variable domain is DGGITQSPKYLFRKEGQNVTLSCEQNLNHDAMYWYRQDPGQGLRLIYYSQIVNDFQKGDIAEGYSVSREKKESFPLTVTSAQKNPTAFYLCASSLTGKAYNEQFFGPGTRLTVL.

The chain has TRBV7-2 and TRBJ1-6, with 9 bases matching TRBD1. Trimming at V came to 2 bases and at J to 8 bases, leaving 7 bases not matched to a gene. Germline lookup yields CDR1 SGHTA and CDR2 FQGNSA. This CDR3 contains 16 residues. The CDR3 region is CASSLMDRGNDSPLHF. DNA of the CDR3: TGTGCCAGCAGCTTAATGGACAGGGGCAATGATTCACCCCTCCACTTT.

This clone was detected only a few times. The chain employs TRBV19 and TRBJ2-1, with D possibly being TRBD1 (5 bases). The germline V gene has CDR1 LNHDA and CDR2 SQIVND (reference sequence). CDR3 length: 15 amino acids. V lost 3 bases, J lost 5 bases, and 14 bases lay in between. CDR3 in DNA: TGTGCCAGTAGTATCCTCCTAACCAGGGACAATGAGCAGTTCTTC. It codes for CASSILLTRDNEQFF.

This clone was observed a few times. The V and J genes are TRBV18 and TRBJ1-5; a weak D match, TRBD1 (5 bases). Trimming stripped 4 bases from V and 4 bases from J, with 11 bases between. Germline CDR1 KGHSH, CDR2 LQKENI. The CDR3 runs to 14 residues. CDR3: CASSLSDSNQPQHF. The DNA of the CDR3 is TGTGCCAGCTCACTAAGCGACAGTAATCAGCCCCAGCATTTT. The full variable domain, completed using reference TRBV18 and TRBJ1-5, is NAGVMQNPRHLVRRRGQEARLRCSPMKGHSHVYWYRQLPEEGLKFMVYLQKENIIDESGMPKERFSAEFPKEGPSILRIQQVVRGDSAAYFCASSLSDSNQPQHFGDGTRLSIL.

This clone has more than one count but fewer than ten. The V gene is TRBV7-2, the J gene TRBJ1-6; D is uncertain. The V and J ends lost 6 bases and 6 bases respectively, with 9 bases between them. Germline assignment: CDR1 SGHTA and CDR2 FQGNSA. The CDR3 totals 13 residues. The CDR3 loop is CASRSTVNSPLHF. Here the CDR3 DNA reads TGTGCCAGCAGGAGTACAGTTAATTCACCCCTCCACTTT.

The V call is TRBV7-2, the J call TRBJ1-3; the D gene is possibly TRBD1 (6 bases). This CDR3 spans 14 amino acids. V was shortened by 3 bases and J by 0 bases, with 6 bases between the two germline ends. Germline loops: CDR1 SGHTA, CDR2 FQGNSA. In DNA form, the CDR3 reads TGTGCCAGCAGCTTGGACAGCTCTGGAAACACCATATATTTT. Translated, it gives CASSLDSSGNTIYF.

DNA for the CDR3: TGTGCCAGCAGCCCCACAGGGCTCTATACGCAGTATTTT. This translates into CASSPTGLYTQYF. The V gene is TRBV14, the J gene TRBJ2-3; D possibly corresponds to TRBD1 (6 bases). The CDR3 has 13 residues. The V gene's germline CDR1 is SGHDN and CDR2 FVKESK. V was pared by 4 bases and J by 7 bases, with 12 bases between.

This clone was seen a few times. The chain carries TRBV18 and TRBJ2-7, with TRBD1 matching 9 bases. V shed 0 bases, J shed 0 bases, and the junction held 9 bases outside the gene matches. CDR1 is KGHSH, CDR2 LQKENI, per germline. The CDR3 contains 18 residues. The CDR3 sequence is CASSPPGQGYESSYEQYF. In nucleotides, the CDR3 is TGTGCCAGCTCACCACCGGGACAGGGCTACGAGAGCTCCTACGAGCAGTACTTC.

V usage is TRBV28 and J usage is TRBJ2-1; D is ambiguous. V was shortened by 2 bases and J by 3 bases, with 8 bases between the two germline ends. The length of the CDR3 is 14 residues. The germline V gene encodes CDR1 MDHEN and CDR2 SYDVKM. CDR3 coding DNA: TGTGCCAGCAGTTTAGGCCAGTACTACAATGAGCAGTTCTTC. Translated: CASSLGQYYNEQFF.

The chain combines TRBV7-2 with TRBJ2-5, with TRBD2 matching 9 bases. The CDR3 consists of 14 residues. The V gene's germline CDR1 is SGHTA and CDR2 FQGNSA. V dropped 3 bases and J dropped 4; count of bases not matched to a gene: 3. The CDR3 DNA is TGTGCCAGCAGCTTTCAACTAGCGGGAGAGACCCAGTACTTC. Amino acids: CASSFQLAGETQYF.

The J gene is TRBJ1-2, the V gene TRBV6-4; 9 bases are shared with TRBD1. Germline V gene lookup returns CDR1 MRHNA and CDR2 SNTAGT. The CDR3 extends over 14 amino acids. Trimming cost V 5 bases and J 5 bases; bases outside gene matches: 6. The CDR3 loop is CASSSTTGGYGYTF. CDR3 nucleotide sequence: TGTGCCAGCAGTTCTACGACAGGGGGGTATGGCTACACCTTC.

This clone was seen more than once but under ten times. J is TRBJ2-7 and V is TRBV19; 8 positions agree with TRBD1. CDR1 and CDR2 (germline): LNHDA, SQIVND (reference sequence). This CDR3 has 16 residues. Trimming took 6 bases from V and 1 from J; bases not matched to a gene: 11. CDR3 protein: CASSQGTGRGSYEQYF. The CDR3 bases are TGTGCCAGTAGCCAGGGGACAGGCCGGGGGTCCTACGAGCAGTACTTC. Filled out from reference TRBV19 and TRBJ2-7, the complete variable domain reads DGGITQSPKYLFRKEGQNVTLSCEQNLNHDAMYWYRQDPGQGLRLIYYSQIVNDFQKGDIAEGYSVSREKKESFPLTVTSAQKNPTAFYLCASSQGTGRGSYEQYFGPGTRLTVT.

The chain links TRBV7-2 to TRBJ2-5; D call uncertain. V gave up 4 bases and J gave up 5 bases, with 14 bases separating them. This CDR3 comprises 14 residues. The germline gives CDR1 SGHTA, CDR2 FQGNSA. The CDR3 nucleotides are TGTGCCAGCAGCTCGTCCGGCACCAGGGAGACCCAGTACTTC. Protein sequence: CASSSSGTRETQYF.

CDR3 region: CASSDPGVQRETQYF. The CDR3 DNA is TGTGCCAGCAGTGACCCGGGAGTCCAGAGAGAGACCCAGTACTTC. The chain joins TRBV6-6 to TRBJ2-5, with D tentatively TRBD2 (6 bases). Germline CDR1 reads MNHNY; CDR2 reads SVGAGI (reference sequence). V gave up 5 bases and J gave up 4 bases, with 17 bases separating them. The CDR3 consists of 15 residues.

The chain recombines TRBV9 with TRBJ2-2; possible D gene TRBD1, 6 bases. The germline V gene encodes CDR1 SGDLS and CDR2 YYNGEE. The CDR3 has 15 amino acids. With 2 bases removed from V and 6 bases from J, the gap between germline ends came to 14 bases. In DNA form, the CDR3 reads TGTGCCAGCAGCGTTGGACAGCCCCAAGCCGGGGAGCTGTTTTTT. It is translated as CASSVGQPQAGELFF.

This clone was picked up a small number of times. Other DNA sequences in this specimen translate into the identical CDR3. This sequence joins TRBV19 and TRBJ1-1, with no clear D. Germline CDR1 is LNHDA and CDR2 is SQIVND (reference sequence). The CDR3 length is 13 residues. V was trimmed by 3 bases and J by 1 base, leaving 6 bases between them. In nucleotides, the CDR3 is TGTGCCAGTAGTATTACGGGGAACACTGAAGCTTTCTTT. It specifies CASSITGNTEAFF.

The sample holds a few counts of this clone. The chain couples TRBV5-1 to TRBJ2-1, with TRBD1 matching 8 bases. The CDR3 covers 16 residues. Germline lookup yields CDR1 SGHRS and CDR2 YFSETQ. Trimming cost V 2 bases and J 2 bases; bases outside gene matches: 6. The CDR3 is CASSFPAGGPYNEQFF. CDR3 sequence (DNA): TGCGCCAGCAGCTTCCCTGCAGGGGGCCCCTACAATGAGCAGTTCTTC.

The chain carries TRBV7-9 and TRBJ2-1, with D possibly matching TRBD1 (6 bases). The CDR3 is 13 residues long. Germline-derived CDR1 and CDR2 are SEHNR and FQNEAQ (reference sequence). Trimming left V 5 bases short and J 8 bases short, with 13 bases between. The CDR3 protein is CASSPWTVDEQFF. CDR3 sequence (DNA): TGTGCCAGCAGCCCCTGGACAGTTGATGAGCAGTTCTTC.